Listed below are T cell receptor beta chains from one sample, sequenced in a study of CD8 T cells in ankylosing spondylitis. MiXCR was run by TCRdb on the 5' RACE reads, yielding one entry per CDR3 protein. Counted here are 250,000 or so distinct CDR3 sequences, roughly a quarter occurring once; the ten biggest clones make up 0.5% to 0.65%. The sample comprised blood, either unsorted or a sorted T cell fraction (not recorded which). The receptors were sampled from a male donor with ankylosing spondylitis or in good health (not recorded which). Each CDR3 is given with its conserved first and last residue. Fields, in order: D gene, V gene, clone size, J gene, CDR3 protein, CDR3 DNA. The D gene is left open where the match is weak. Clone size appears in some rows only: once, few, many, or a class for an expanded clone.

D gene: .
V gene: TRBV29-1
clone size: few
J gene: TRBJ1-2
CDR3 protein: CSAEPGSSYGYTF
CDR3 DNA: TGCAGCGCAGAGCCAGGATCAAGCTATGGCTACACCTTC

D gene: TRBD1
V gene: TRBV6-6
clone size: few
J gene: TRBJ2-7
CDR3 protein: CASRTGGVEQYF
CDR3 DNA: TGTGCCAGCAGGACAGGGGGCGTAGAGCAGTACTTC

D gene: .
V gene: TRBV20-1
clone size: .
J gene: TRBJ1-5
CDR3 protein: CSAGLGSQQPQHF
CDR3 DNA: TGCAGTGCGGGGTTAGGGAGTCAACAGCCCCAGCATTTT

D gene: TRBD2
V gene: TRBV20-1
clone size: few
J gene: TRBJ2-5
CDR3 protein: CSATESGGAQETQYF
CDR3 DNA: TGCAGTGCTACCGAAAGCGGGGGGGCCCAGGAGACCCAGTACTTC

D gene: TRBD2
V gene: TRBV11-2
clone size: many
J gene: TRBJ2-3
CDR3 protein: CASSLWRGGRDTQYF
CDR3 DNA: TGTGCCAGCAGCTTATGGCGGGGGGGCCGGGATACGCAGTATTTT

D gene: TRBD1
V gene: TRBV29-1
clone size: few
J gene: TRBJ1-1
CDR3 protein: CSVSPSGTGKAEAFF
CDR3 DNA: TGCAGCGTTAGTCCGTCCGGGACAGGGAAGGCTGAAGCTTTCTTT

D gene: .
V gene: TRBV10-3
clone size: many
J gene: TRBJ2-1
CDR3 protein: CANSRDYRRNEQFF
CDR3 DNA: TGTGCCAACTCCAGGGATTACAGACGTAATGAGCAGTTCTTC

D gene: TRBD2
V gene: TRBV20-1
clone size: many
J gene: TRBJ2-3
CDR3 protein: CSARDAGGGADTQYF
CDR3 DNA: TGCAGTGCTAGAGATGCGGGGGGTGGGGCAGATACGCAGTATTTT

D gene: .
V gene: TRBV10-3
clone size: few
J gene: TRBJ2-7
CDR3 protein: CAISESEGFGYEQYF
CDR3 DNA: TGTGCCATCAGTGAGTCCGAGGGGTTCGGGTACGAGCAGTACTTC

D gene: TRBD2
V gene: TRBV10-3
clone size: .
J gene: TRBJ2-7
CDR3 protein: CAISDRLAFEQYF
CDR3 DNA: TGTGCCATCAGTGACAGACTAGCGTTTGAGCAGTACTTC

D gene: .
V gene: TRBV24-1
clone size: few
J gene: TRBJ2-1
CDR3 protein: CATSDVDEQFF
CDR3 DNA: TGTGCCACCAGTGACGTTGATGAGCAGTTCTTC

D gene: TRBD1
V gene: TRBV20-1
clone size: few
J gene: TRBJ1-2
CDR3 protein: CSARWDRGPNYGYTF
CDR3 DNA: TGCAGTGCTAGATGGGACAGGGGACCGAACTATGGCTACACCTTC

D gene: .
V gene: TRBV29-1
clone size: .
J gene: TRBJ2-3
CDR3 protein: CSVDGASDSGTQYF
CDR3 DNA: TGCAGCGTTGATGGCGCTAGCGATTCTGGTACGCAGTATTTT

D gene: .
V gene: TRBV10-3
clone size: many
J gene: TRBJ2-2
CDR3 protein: CAISDTRPNATGELFF
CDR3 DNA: TGTGCCATCAGTGATACCAGACCGAACGCCACCGGGGAGCTGTTTTTT

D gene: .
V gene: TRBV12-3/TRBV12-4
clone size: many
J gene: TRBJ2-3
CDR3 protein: CASTRSRGSRADTQYF
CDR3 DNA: TGTGCCAGCACCCGAAGTAGGGGTTCCAGAGCAGATACGCAGTATTTT

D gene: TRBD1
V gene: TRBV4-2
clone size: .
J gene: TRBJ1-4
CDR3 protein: CASSQEGQATNEKLFF
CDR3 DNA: TGTGCCAGCAGCCAAGAAGGACAGGCAACTAATGAAAAACTGTTTTTT

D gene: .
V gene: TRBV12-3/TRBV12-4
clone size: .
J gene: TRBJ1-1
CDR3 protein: CASSPDSSEAFF
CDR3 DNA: TGTGCCAGCAGCCCCGACAGCTCTGAAGCTTTCTTT

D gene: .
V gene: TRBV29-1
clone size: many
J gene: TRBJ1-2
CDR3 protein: CSVDDEAPNTF
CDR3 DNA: TGCAGCGTTGACGACGAGGCCCCTAACACCTTC

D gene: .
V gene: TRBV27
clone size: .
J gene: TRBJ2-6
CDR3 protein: CASKSSGANVLTF
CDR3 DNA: TGTGCCAGCAAGTCCTCTGGGGCCAACGTCCTGACTTTC

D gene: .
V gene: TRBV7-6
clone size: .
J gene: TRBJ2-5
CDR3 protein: CASSLEAWQGIQETQYF
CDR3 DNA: TGTGCCAGCAGCTTAGAGGCGTGGCAGGGGATCCAAGAGACCCAGTACTTC

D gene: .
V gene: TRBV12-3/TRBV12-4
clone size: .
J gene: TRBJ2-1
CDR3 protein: CASSSSNYNEQFF
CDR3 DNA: TGTGCCAGCTCGTCTAGCAACTACAATGAGCAGTTCTTC

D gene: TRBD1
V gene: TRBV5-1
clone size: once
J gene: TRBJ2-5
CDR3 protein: CASSLAGQRETQYF
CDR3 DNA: TGCGCCAGCAGCTTGGCGGGACAGCGGGAGACCCAGTACTTC

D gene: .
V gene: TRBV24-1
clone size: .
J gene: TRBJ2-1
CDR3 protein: CATSDFPRDNEQFF
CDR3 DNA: TGTGCCACCAGTGATTTTCCCAGGGACAATGAGCAGTTCTTC